Below are 15 T cell receptor beta chains sequenced from a single sample in a study of shared clonotypes between healthy human individuals. Measured with immunoSEQ multiplex PCR; TCRdb has only the in-frame clones, and not every one. The table includes 2,500,000 or so clones, about 92% detected once. The specimen sequenced was naive CD4+ T cells sorted from blood. Subset in this sample: CD45RA+ positively selected. The receptors derive from a man aged 18 to 29 in good health.

The rearrangement links TRBV28 to TRBJ1-2; D is ambiguous. The CDR3 runs 15 residues. The germline V gene encodes CDR1 MDHEN and CDR2 SYDVKM. Trimming removed 6 bases at V and 3 bases at J, with 17 bases between. The CDR3: CASSRTGPGDYGYTF. DNA for the CDR3: TGTGCCAGCAGCCGGACCGGGCCCGGGGACTATGGCTACACCTTC.

V and J are TRBV5-1 and TRBJ2-3; maybe TRBD2 (6 bases). Trimming shortened V by 0 bases and J by 4 bases, and 15 bases separated the two germline ends. Per the germline V gene, CDR1 is SGHRS and CDR2 is YFSETQ. This CDR3 is 16 amino acids long. The CDR3: CASSLVSGTGPDTQYF. In DNA, the CDR3 is TGCGCCAGCAGCTTGGTGTCAGGGACTGGGCCAGATACGCAGTATTTT.

Details on this clone: Relative to the germline gene, one junction end is altered; a read error may explain this. J is TRBJ1-1 and V is TRBV5-6, with D possibly TRBD1 on 5 matching bases. Germline CDR1 and CDR2: SGHDT and YYEEEE. CDR3 length: 14 residues. The CDR3 here is CASRLGPTLVEAFF. In nucleotides, the CDR3 is TGTGCCAGCAGATTGGGGCCTACCTTGGTGGAAGCTTTCTTT.

The chain links TRBV9 to TRBJ1-6; 8 nucleotides line up with TRBD1. The CDR3 loop spans 15 amino acids. Looked up from germline, CDR1 is SGDLS and CDR2 is YYNGEE. After removal of 7 bases from V and 7 bases from J, the junction contained 10 bases not matched to a gene. The CDR3 DNA reads as TGTGCCAGCCAAGCGACAGGGGCTCTAAATTCACCCCTCCACTTT. Translating it yields CASQATGALNSPLHF.

The chain couples TRBV5-4 to TRBJ2-7; 10 nucleotides line up with TRBD2. Losses at the gene ends were 5 bases for V and 1 base for J; bases not matched to a gene: 3. The CDR3 totals 14 residues. Looked up from germline, CDR1 is SGHNT and CDR2 is YYREEE (reference sequence). The CDR3 region has the DNA TGTGCCAGCAGATCAGCGGGAGGGTCCTACGAGCAGTACTTC. It specifies CASRSAGGSYEQYF.

The gene calls are TRBV5-6 and TRBJ2-5; 10 bases map to TRBD2. The junction had 10 bases not matched to a gene; V was cut back by 2 bases and J by 3 bases. The CDR3 covers 17 residues. The V gene's germline CDR1 is SGHDT and CDR2 YYEEEE. CDR3: CASSFLSGGAWEETQYF. Here the CDR3 DNA reads TGTGCCAGCAGCTTTTTGAGCGGGGGGGCTTGGGAAGAGACCCAGTACTTC.

This chain uses TRBV19 with TRBJ1-1; a possible D gene is TRBD1 (6 bases). Germline lookup yields CDR1 LNHDA and CDR2 SQIVND (reference sequence). Deletions cut 3 bases from V and 4 bases from J, with 18 bases between. CDR3 length: 16 amino acids. CDR3 DNA: TGTGCCAGTAGTATGGGGAGGGGACAAAAGGGCACTGAAGCTTTCTTT. It specifies CASSMGRGQKGTEAFF.

This clone was picked up one time. The genes are TRBV19 and TRBJ2-1; D call uncertain. The length of the CDR3 is 13 residues. Germline loops: CDR1 LNHDA, CDR2 SQIVND (reference sequence). The V gene lost 6 bases and the J gene lost 6 bases, with 12 bases spanning the gap. Here the CDR3 reads CASSLREVNEQFF. The CDR3 DNA reads TGTGCCAGTAGCCTCCGAGAGGTCAATGAGCAGTTCTTC.

This chain joins TRBV5-6 and TRBJ2-4; TRBD1 agrees at 9 bases. This CDR3 spans 15 amino acids. CDR1 is SGHDT and CDR2 is YYEEEE in the germline V gene. V was pared by 1 base and J by 8 bases, with 7 bases of the junction left unmatched. CDR3 DNA sequence: TGTGCCAGCAGCTTGACCGGGACAGGGTTGGACATTCAGTACTTC. It encodes CASSLTGTGLDIQYF.

J is TRBJ1-5 and V is TRBV6-1; tentative D call: TRBD1 (5 bases). The CDR3 covers 19 residues. CDR1 MNHNS and CDR2 SASEGT come from the germline V gene. The V end was cut by 3 bases, the J end by 0 bases, with 21 bases between. The CDR3: CASSESGPGGVYSNQPQHF. DNA of the CDR3: TGTGCCAGCAGTGAGTCGGGACCCGGGGGGGTCTATAGCAATCAGCCCCAGCATTTT.

The rearrangement joins TRBV28 to TRBJ2-7; TRBD1 matches 7 bases. CDR1 is MDHEN and CDR2 is SYDVKM in the germline V gene. Trimming cost V 6 bases and J 5 bases; bases outside gene matches: 10. The CDR3 is made up of 14 amino acids. In DNA form, the CDR3 reads TGTGCCAGCAGGCCCGGACAGGTTATCCACGAGCAGTACTTC. It codes for CASRPGQVIHEQYF. The variable domain in full, with the rest retrieved from reference TRBV28 and TRBJ2-7, is DVKVTQSSRYLVKRTGEKVFLECVQDMDHENMFWYRQDPGLGLRLIYFSYDVKMKEKGDIPEGYSVSREKKERFSLILESASTNQTSMYLCASRPGQVIHEQYFGPGTRLTVT.

The chain links TRBV11-3 to TRBJ1-1, with D hard to call. The CDR3 extends over 13 amino acids. Per the germline V gene, CDR1 is SGHNT and CDR2 is YENEEA. V was shortened by 1 base and J by 7 bases, with 10 bases between the two germline ends. The CDR3, as DNA: TGTGCCAGCAGCTTAGCGGCCTCAAGTGAAGCTTTCTTT. It is translated as CASSLAASSEAFF.

This clone has just one count. The CDR3 DNA reads as TGTGCCAGCAGTGACCACCGGGACACTAATTCACCCCTCCACTTT. The encoded protein is CASSDHRDTNSPLHF. The J gene is TRBJ1-6, the V gene TRBV6-1; D perhaps matches TRBD1 (6 bases). Trimming removed 3 bases from V and 6 bases from J, with 12 bases in between. The CDR3 is made up of 15 amino acids. In germline, CDR1 is MNHNS, CDR2 SASEGT.

The V and J genes are TRBV5-1 and TRBJ1-4; 7 bases map to TRBD1. The ends lost 7 bases at V and 5 bases at J; junction bases unmatched: 8. In germline, CDR1 is SGHRS, CDR2 YFSETQ. The CDR3 loop spans 14 amino acids. In DNA form, the CDR3 reads TGCGCCAGCGGACCGGGACAGATCAATGAAAAACTGTTTTTT. This codes for CASGPGQINEKLFF.

V is TRBV2 and J is TRBJ2-2; D gene uncertain. The CDR3 is made up of 12 amino acids. V was pared by 7 bases and J by 5 bases, with 8 bases between. Germline V gives CDR1 SNHLY, CDR2 FYNNEI. CDR3 sequence reads: CASKPWTGELFF. CDR3 DNA: TGTGCCAGCAAACCGTGGACCGGGGAGCTGTTTTTT.